These 22 T cell receptor beta chains were sequenced from one sample in a study of Graves' ophthalmopathy and Graves' hyperthyroidism. RNA transcripts were the template, and TCR beta CDR3 regions were amplified from them. Second-round multiplex PCR followed a first-round RT-PCR using HTBI primers. Each CDR3 protein gets one entry after TCRdb re-called the multiplex PCR reads with MiXCR. This sample has 1 million to 1.3 million distinct CDR3 sequences, with about 40% found just once. The sample was peripheral blood or thyroid tissue (not recorded which). These receptors came from an adult man with Graves' hyperthyroidism.

This chain uses TRBV20-1 with TRBJ1-5, with 11 bases fitting TRBD1. Germline V gene sequence: CDR1 DFQATT, CDR2 SNEGSKA (reference sequence). J lost 1 base, V lost 6 bases, and 14 bases had no gene match. The CDR3 totals 18 residues. The CDR3 DNA sequence: TGCAGTGCCTTTTCCCCACAGGACAGGGGGCGAAGCAATCAGCCCCAGCATTTT. Encoded protein: CSAFSPQDRGRSNQPQHF.

This clonotype has at least ten counts. V and J are TRBV19 and TRBJ2-7; no clear D. CDR1 is LNHDA and CDR2 is SQIVND in the germline V gene (reference sequence). The CDR3 has 16 amino acids. Trimming stripped 1 base from V and 3 bases from J, with 16 bases between. Written as DNA, the CDR3 is TGTGCCAGTAGTATAGGGGTGGAGATGGCCTTCTACGAGCAGTACTTC. It yields the protein CASSIGVEMAFYEQYF. Full variable domain (remainder filled in from reference TRBV19 and TRBJ2-7): DGGITQSPKYLFRKEGQNVTLSCEQNLNHDAMYWYRQDPGQGLRLIYYSQIVNDFQKGDIAEGYSVSREKKESFPLTVTSAQKNPTAFYLCASSIGVEMAFYEQYFGPGTRLTVT.

This clonotype appeared many times. The rearrangement links TRBV29-1 to TRBJ2-7; 7 nucleotides align to TRBD1. V dropped 7 bases and J dropped 3; count of bases not matched to a gene: 12. Germline CDR1 SQVTM, CDR2 ANQGSEA. CDR3 length equals 14 residues. CDR3 sequence: CSAMLWDRNYEQYF. The CDR3 DNA reads TGCAGCGCAATGCTCTGGGACAGAAACTACGAGCAGTACTTC.

This chain links TRBV7-2 with TRBJ2-5, with D hard to call. Germline V CDR1 and CDR2: SGHTA, FQGNSA. The CDR3 length is 12 residues. The V end lost 8 bases, the J end lost 5 bases, and 12 bases lay between the germline ends. CDR3 sequence (DNA): TGTGCCAGCGGTTCCCCTTGGGAGACCCAGTACTTC. Amino acid sequence: CASGSPWETQYF. Full variable domain (outside the CDR3, taken from reference TRBV7-2 and TRBJ2-5): GAGVSQSPSNKVTEKGKDVELRCDPISGHTALYWYRQSLGQGLEFLIYFQGNSAPDKSGLPSDRFSAERTGGSVSTLTIQRTQQEDSAVYLCASGSPWETQYFGPGTRLLVL.

The DNA of the CDR3 is TGTGCCAGCAGTCCCCCCGGGGGGAGATATACGCAGTATTTT. It specifies CASSPPGGRYTQYF. This chain connects TRBV7-9 to TRBJ2-3; TRBD2 matches 7 bases. Germline CDR1 is SEHNR and CDR2 is FQNEAQ (reference sequence). There are 14 residues in the CDR3. The V segment lost 6 bases and the J segment 7 bases; nucleotides outside the gene matches: 10.

The rearrangement joins TRBV28 to TRBJ1-5, with no clear D. The ends were cut back, 1 base at V and 6 bases at J, with 7 bases in the middle. In germline, CDR1 is MDHEN, CDR2 SYDVKM. This CDR3 has 13 amino acids. Written as DNA, the CDR3 is TGTGCCAGCAGTTTATCTTCGGGTCAGCCCCAGCATTTT. This sequence encodes CASSLSSGQPQHF.

With regard to this clonotype: At one of its ends the junction is not consistent with the germline gene, which may arise from a read error. The chain has TRBV19 and TRBJ2-2; possible D gene TRBD1, 6 bases. The CDR3 runs to 13 residues. Germline CDR1 LNHDA, CDR2 SQIVND (reference sequence). The CDR3 here is CASRDRGIGELSF. CDR3 nucleotide sequence: TGTGCCAGTAGGGACAGAGGGATCGGGGAGCTGTCTTTT.

There are many counts of this clonotype. This chain uses TRBV7-2 with TRBJ2-7, with 7 bases that match TRBD1. V shed 2 bases and J 3 bases; nucleotides not matched to a gene: 7. The CDR3 spans 15 residues. In germline, CDR1 is SGHTA, CDR2 FQGNSA. The CDR3, as DNA: TGTGCCAGCAGCTTAATTACGGCAGGGGGCTACGAGCAGTACTTC. Amino acids: CASSLITAGGYEQYF.

On this clonotype itself: This may be a read error, as it is one base from a much larger clone. The chain carries TRBV10-3 and TRBJ2-7; 8 bases fit TRBD2. From germline, CDR1 is ENHRY and CDR2 SYGVKD. CDR3 length: 14 residues. CDR3 nucleotides: TGTGTCATCAGTGAAGGACTAGCATCTTACGAGCAGTACTTC. It encodes CVISEGLASYEQYF.

This clonotype was recorded only once. This could be a read error, since a much larger clone is one nucleotide away. The chain uses TRBV19 and TRBJ2-7; 14 positions match TRBD2. J was trimmed by 3 bases and V by 3 bases; bases with no gene match: 4. Germline V gene lookup returns CDR1 LNHDA and CDR2 SQIVND (reference sequence). This CDR3 is built from 16 residues. The CDR3 sequence is CASSMEGLAGVYEQYF. The CDR3 DNA sequence: TGTGCCAGTAGTATGGAGGGACTAGCGGGAGTCTACGAGCAGTACTTC.

This clonotype was detected ten times or more. J is TRBJ2-7 and V is TRBV11-1, with D possibly being TRBD1 (7 bases). This CDR3 has 13 amino acids. Germline V gene lookup returns CDR1 SGHAT and CDR2 FQDESV (reference sequence). V was trimmed by 5 bases and J by 5 bases, leaving 13 bases between them. The CDR3 nucleotides are TGTGCCAGCAGCCCTCAGGGGGGAAACGAGCAGTACTTC. Translation gives CASSPQGGNEQYF. The full variable domain, with the rest looked up from reference TRBV11-1 and TRBJ2-7, is EAEVAQSPRYKITEKSQAVAFWCDPISGHATLYWYRQILGQGPELLVQFQDESVVDDSQLPKDRFSAERLKGVDSTLKIQPAELGDSAMYLCASSPQGGNEQYFGPGTRLTVT.

This clonotype was seen more than once but under ten times. The chain has TRBV6-5 and TRBJ1-1; D unresolved. Germline CDR1 reads MNHEY; CDR2 reads SVGAGI. V lost 2 bases, J lost 3 bases, and 10 bases lay in between. The CDR3 consists of 14 residues. CDR3 in amino acids: CASSYDLEDTEAFF. The CDR3 coding sequence is TGTGCCAGCAGTTACGACCTCGAGGACACTGAAGCTTTCTTT.

J is TRBJ2-7 and V is TRBV7-9; no definite D call. CDR1 and CDR2 from the germline V gene are SEHNR and FQNEAQ (reference sequence). There are 16 residues in the CDR3. Trimming shortened V by 1 base and J by 2 bases, and 15 bases separated the two germline ends. In DNA form, the CDR3 reads TGTGCCAGCAGCTTAGTTTTCGGCGACGGTACCTACGAGCAGTACTTC. Its protein product is CASSLVFGDGTYEQYF.

The chain carries TRBV10-3 and TRBJ1-2, with D perhaps matching TRBD1 (5 bases). Germline CDR1 and CDR2: ENHRY and SYGVKD. The CDR3 has 14 residues. V lost 10 bases and J lost 2, with 17 bases in between. DNA for the CDR3: TGTGCCAGCAGACAGCGGGTCGGGAACTATGGCTACACCTTC. Protein sequence: CASRQRVGNYGYTF.

The chain employs TRBV5-1 and TRBJ2-7; 7 positions match TRBD1. With 0 bases clipped from V and 2 bases from J, the junction kept 5 bases outside the gene matches. The germline gives CDR1 SGHRS, CDR2 YFSETQ. This CDR3 comprises 15 residues. DNA for the CDR3: TGCGCCAGCAGCTTGGAGCGACAGGGAACCTACGAGCAGTACTTC. Protein sequence: CASSLERQGTYEQYF.

The table lists this clonotype with many counts. The V and J genes are TRBV2 and TRBJ2-2; the D gene is possibly TRBD1 (5 bases). The germline V gene encodes CDR1 SNHLY and CDR2 FYNNEI. V lost 6 bases to trimming and J lost 4 bases, with 15 bases between them. This CDR3 has 15 residues. In DNA form, the CDR3 reads TGTGCCAGCAGGGACCCAGGGTCAGGCACCGGGGAGCTGTTTTTT. Its translation is CASRDPGSGTGELFF. Full variable domain (remainder filled in from reference TRBV2 and TRBJ2-2): EPEVTQTPSHQVTQMGQEVILRCVPISNHLYFYWYRQILGQKVEFLVSFYNNEISEKSEIFDDQFSVERPDGSNFTLKIRSTKLEDSAMYFCASRDPGSGTGELFFGEGSRLTVL.

This chain connects TRBV7-9 to TRBJ1-5, with D uncertain. CDR3 length: 14 residues. Germline V CDR1 and CDR2: SEHNR, FQNEAQ (reference sequence). Trimming shortened V by 10 bases and J by 5 bases, and 18 bases separated the two germline ends. CDR3 nucleotide sequence: TGTGCCACCAATGCCGGCGGGATCCATCAGCCCCAGCATTTT. It codes for CATNAGGIHQPQHF.

The sample holds many counts of this clonotype. J is TRBJ2-2 and V is TRBV7-2; 11 bases are a match to TRBD2. Germline trimming cut 3 bases from V and 4 bases from J; bases unmatched to any gene: 7. This CDR3 comprises 17 residues. Germline loops: CDR1 SGHTA, CDR2 FQGNSA. DNA for the CDR3: TGTGCCAGCAGCTTCACTAGCGGGAGCGGTGGCACCGGGGAGCTGTTTTTT. Translating gives CASSFTSGSGGTGELFF.

The chain has TRBV10-3 and TRBJ2-2; D may be TRBD1 (6 bases). Per the germline V gene, CDR1 is ENHRY and CDR2 is SYGVKD. Trimming removed 3 bases at V and 2 bases at J, with 13 bases between. The CDR3 contains 16 residues. CDR3: CAISDRDNENTGELFF. The CDR3 nucleotides are TGTGCCATCAGTGACCGGGACAACGAAAACACCGGGGAGCTGTTTTTT.

The chain recombines TRBV20-1 with TRBJ2-5; D ambiguous. V dropped 3 bases and J dropped 0 bases, with 14 bases sitting between them. The CDR3 spans 15 residues. Germline-derived CDR1 and CDR2 are DFQATT and SNEGSKA (reference sequence). CDR3 DNA sequence: TGCAGTGCTAGTCTCACGACTTGGTACCAAGAGACCCAGTACTTC. Its translation: CSASLTTWYQETQYF.

The chain carries TRBV19 and TRBJ1-1; TRBD1 aligns across 7 bases. The CDR3 runs 12 residues. The V gene end was trimmed by 11 bases and the J gene end by 7 bases; junction bases not matched to a gene: 10. Germline V lookup: CDR1 LNHDA, CDR2 SQIVND (reference sequence). The CDR3 loop reads CAEGDRELEAFF. DNA for the CDR3: TGTGCCGAAGGGGACAGAGAACTTGAAGCTTTCTTT.

The V and J genes are TRBV24-1 and TRBJ2-5; D possibly corresponds to TRBD2 (6 bases). V gave up 5 bases and J gave up 4 bases, with 13 bases separating them. Per the germline V gene, CDR1 is KGHDR and CDR2 is SFDVKD. The CDR3 runs 14 residues. The CDR3, as DNA: TGTGCCACCAGTGCTTCGACTAGTGGAGAGACCCAGTACTTC. The encoded protein is CATSASTSGETQYF.